The next 22 T cell receptor beta chains were all read from a single sample in a study of PD-1 blockade in classical Hodgkin lymphoma. Data came from immunoSEQ multiplex PCR; TCRdb stores just in-frame clones and leaves some out. The repertoire has roughly 150,000 clones, around four fifths of them found once; the top ten carry about 9.2%. Every patient was affected by relapse after autologous stem cell transplantation, while exposure to brentuximab vedotin was not uniform. Sequencing used peripheral blood mononuclear cells (PBMCs), obtained before the second cycle of nivolumab. These receptors all come from a human donor with classical Hodgkin lymphoma.

The genes are TRBV2 and TRBJ1-2; no firm D call. Trimming took 3 bases from V and 4 from J, leaving 12 bases between them. This CDR3 contains 14 residues. Looked up from germline, CDR1 is SNHLY and CDR2 is FYNNEI. The CDR3 reads CASSEGTLAYGYTF. Here the CDR3 DNA reads TGTGCCAGCAGTGAGGGTACTCTCGCCTATGGCTACACCTTC.

The chain uses TRBV5-5 and TRBJ1-5; a possible D gene is TRBD1 (6 bases). V was pared by 1 base and J by 7 bases, with 12 bases between. Per the germline V gene, CDR1 is SGHKS and CDR2 is YYEKEE (reference sequence). The length of the CDR3 is 14 residues. The chain's CDR3 is CASSLTGDKQPQHF. CDR3 coding DNA: TGTGCCAGCAGCTTGACTGGGGACAAGCAGCCCCAGCATTTT.

The chain is built from TRBV7-2 and TRBJ2-5; 7 nucleotides match TRBD2. This CDR3 has 14 residues. J was trimmed by 3 bases and V by 5 bases; bases with no gene match: 6. From germline, CDR1 is SGHTA and CDR2 FQGNSA. Here the CDR3 DNA reads TGTGCCAGCAGCCCGCCCGGGACTAAAGAGACCCAGTACTTC. This encodes CASSPPGTKETQYF. Drawing the rest from reference TRBV7-2 and TRBJ2-5, the complete variable domain is GAGVSQSPSNKVTEKGKDVELRCDPISGHTALYWYRQSLGQGLEFLIYFQGNSAPDKSGLPSDRFSAERTGGSVSTLTIQRTQQEDSAVYLCASSPPGTKETQYFGPGTRLLVL.

The chain joins TRBV7-3 to TRBJ2-1; D unclear. Germline V lookup: CDR1 SGHTA, CDR2 FQGTGA. The CDR3 is made up of 16 amino acids. Trimming cost V 2 bases and J 12 bases, with 23 bases left between them. The CDR3 region is CASSLGPPWANEVQFF. Here the CDR3 DNA reads TGTGCCAGCAGCTTAGGGCCGCCTTGGGCCAATGAAGTGCAGTTCTTC.

This clone has ten or more counts. This chain uses TRBV12-5 with TRBJ2-2; TRBD1 agrees at 11 bases. The V and J ends lost 5 bases and 5 bases, in that order; junction bases with no gene match: 4. In germline, CDR1 is LGHNT, CDR2 FRNRAP. The CDR3 extends over 15 amino acids. The CDR3 loop reads CASGPGTGGTGELFF. CDR3 DNA sequence: TGTGCTAGTGGTCCGGGGACAGGGGGGACCGGGGAGCTGTTTTTT. Complete variable domain (other parts from reference TRBV12-5 and TRBJ2-2): DARVTQTPRHKVTEMGQEVTMRCQPILGHNTVFWYRQTMMQGLELLAYFRNRAPLDDSGMPKDRFSAEMPDATLATLKIQPSEPRDSAVYFCASGPGTGGTGELFFGEGSRLTVL.

This clone appeared a single time. The chain carries TRBV27 and TRBJ1-2; D is perhaps TRBD1 (5 bases). The CDR3 is made up of 13 amino acids. V lost 5 bases to trimming and J lost 3 bases, with 10 bases between them. Germline V gene sequence: CDR1 MNHEY, CDR2 SMNVEV (reference sequence). The CDR3 DNA is TGTGCCAGCAGTCAGGGAGGGGACTATGGCTACACCTTC. It translates to CASSQGGDYGYTF.

The chain is built from TRBV7-2 and TRBJ2-3; 9 bases match TRBD2. Germline V gene lookup returns CDR1 SGHTA and CDR2 FQGNSA. The V gene end was trimmed by 6 bases and the J gene end by 2 bases; junction bases not matched to a gene: 6. The CDR3 extends over 15 amino acids. The CDR3 region is CASSPSGTFTDTQYF. CDR3 in DNA: TGTGCCAGCAGTCCTAGCGGGACCTTCACAGATACGCAGTATTTT.

The chain links TRBV5-4 to TRBJ2-7, with 11 bases lining up with TRBD1. Looked up from germline, CDR1 is SGHNT and CDR2 is YYREEE (reference sequence). CDR3 length: 17 amino acids. Losses at the gene ends were 3 bases for V and 0 bases for J; bases not matched to a gene: 8. For the CDR3, the DNA is TGTGCCAGCAGCTCGGGACAGGGGGGCCCCTTCTCCTACGAGCAGTACTTC. Translated: CASSSGQGGPFSYEQYF.

This clone was found once. Other DNA sequences in the sample encode the same CDR3. For the CDR3, the DNA is TGTGCCAGCAGGGATCAGGGGGCGTACTATGGCTACACCTTC. It translates to CASRDQGAYYGYTF. The genes are TRBV7-2 and TRBJ1-2; 8 nucleotides agree with TRBD1. The V gene end was trimmed by 6 bases and the J gene end by 3 bases; junction bases not matched to a gene: 6. There are 14 residues in the CDR3. Germline lookup yields CDR1 SGHTA and CDR2 FQGNSA.

V usage is TRBV6-5 and J usage is TRBJ1-2; 7 bases line up with TRBD1. The CDR3 covers 14 residues. With 5 bases clipped from V and 5 bases from J, the junction kept 8 bases outside the gene matches. CDR1 is MNHEY, CDR2 SVGAGI, per germline. In DNA form, the CDR3 reads TGTGCCAGCAGTACTGGACAGGTCTCATATGGCTACACCTTC. Its translation: CASSTGQVSYGYTF.

The chain uses TRBV30 and TRBJ2-7, with 9 nucleotides matching TRBD2. J lost 4 bases, V lost 5 bases, and 6 bases had no gene match. Germline CDR1 reads GTSNPN; CDR2 reads SVGIG (reference sequence). The CDR3 spans 13 residues. The CDR3 nucleotides read TGTGCCTGGGGGGAAGCGGGAGGATACGAGCAGTACTTC. It yields the protein CAWGEAGGYEQYF. The full variable domain, in which reference TRBV30 and TRBJ2-7 provide the parts outside the CDR3, is SQTIHQWPATLVQPVGSPLSLECTVEGTSNPNLYWYRQAAGRGLQLLFYSVGIGQISSEVPQNLSASRPQDRQFILSSKKLLLSDSGFYLCAWGEAGGYEQYFGPGTRLTVT.

The V gene is TRBV5-8, the J gene TRBJ1-4; D possibly corresponds to TRBD1 (5 bases). This CDR3 is 18 amino acids long. The V gene's germline CDR1 is SGHTS and CDR2 YDEGEE. Trimming removed 4 bases at V and 0 bases at J, with 19 bases between. The CDR3 loop reads CASSKISGTQATNEKLFF. The CDR3 DNA reads as TGTGCCAGCAGCAAAATTTCCGGGACCCAGGCAACTAATGAAAAACTGTTTTTT. Filled out from reference TRBV5-8 and TRBJ1-4, the complete variable domain reads EAGVTQSPTHLIKTRGQQATLRCSPISGHTSVYWYQQALGLGLQFLLWYDEGEERNRGNFPPRFSGRQFPNYSSELNVNALELEDSALYLCASSKISGTQATNEKLFFGSGTQLSVL.

The table lists this clone with a few counts. This chain joins TRBV25-1 and TRBJ1-3; weak D call: TRBD1 (6 bases). Trimming left V 4 bases short and J 2 bases short, with 12 bases between. The CDR3 spans 15 residues. CDR1 and CDR2 (germline): MGHDK, SYGVNS. CDR3 region: CASSGWQGTGNTIYF. Here the CDR3 DNA reads TGTGCCAGCAGTGGGTGGCAGGGGACTGGAAACACCATATATTTT.

The chain couples TRBV28 to TRBJ1-2; TRBD1 is a possible D gene (6 bases). Germline CDR1 is MDHEN and CDR2 is SYDVKM. CDR3 size: 15 residues. The V and J ends lost 5 bases and 5 bases respectively, with 18 bases between them. In DNA form, the CDR3 reads TGTGCCAGCAGTCCTCCCGGGGGGCCCGCTTATGGCTACACCTTC. Translated: CASSPPGGPAYGYTF.

This clone was observed many times. V and J are TRBV7-8 and TRBJ2-7; D is unclear. Trimming removed 3 bases from V and 7 bases from J, with 10 bases in between. The CDR3 loop spans 12 amino acids. Germline CDR1 and CDR2: SGHVS and FQNEAQ. This CDR3 reads CASSFPPAEQYF. In nucleotides, the CDR3 is TGTGCCAGCAGCTTTCCTCCCGCAGAGCAGTACTTC.

The count of this clone is one. The rearrangement links TRBV6-6 to TRBJ1-2, with a weak D call TRBD1 (5 bases). There are 14 residues in the CDR3. V gave up 6 bases and J gave up 6 bases, with 17 bases separating them. Germline CDR1 is MNHNY and CDR2 is SVGAGI (reference sequence). CDR3 coding DNA: TGTGCCAGCAGGGGGGTCTGGGAGTGGAATGGCTACACCTTC. It codes for CASRGVWEWNGYTF.

The J gene is TRBJ2-1, the V gene TRBV5-4, with TRBD2 matching 8 bases. V was clipped by 5 bases and J by 2 bases; unmatched bases: 12. The CDR3 is 17 residues long. Germline assignment: CDR1 SGHNT and CDR2 YYREEE (reference sequence). CDR3 residues: CASRSRDGGEPYNEQFF. The CDR3, as DNA: TGTGCCAGCAGGTCCCGGGACGGGGGGGAACCCTACAATGAGCAGTTCTTC.

DNA of the CDR3: TGTGCCATCATGCCTAGCGGGAGTTACGAGCAGTACTTC. Translated, it gives CAIMPSGSYEQYF. This chain links TRBV10-3 with TRBJ2-7; TRBD2 aligns across 10 bases. The CDR3 totals 13 residues. CDR1 and CDR2 (germline): ENHRY, SYGVKD. Trimming removed 7 bases from V and 4 bases from J; junction bases left unmatched: 4.

The chain links TRBV27 to TRBJ2-5; 11 bases are a match to TRBD2. This CDR3 has 16 amino acids. Germline assignment: CDR1 MNHEY and CDR2 SMNVEV (reference sequence). Trimming took 1 base from V and 5 from J; bases not matched to a gene: 6. CDR3 nucleotide sequence: TGTGCCAGCAGTTTATTTAGCGGGGGGGCGGGGGAGACCCAGTACTTC. It encodes CASSLFSGGAGETQYF.

This clone was seen a few times. The genes are TRBV18 and TRBJ1-6, with 9 nucleotides matching TRBD1. The V and J ends lost 3 bases and 0 bases, in that order; junction bases with no gene match: 3. The germline CDR1 and CDR2 sequences are KGHSH and LQKENI. CDR3 size: 17 residues. The CDR3 protein is CASSPGTGSSYNSPLHF. DNA of the CDR3: TGTGCCAGCTCACCCGGGACAGGGAGCTCCTATAATTCACCCCTCCACTTT.

V gene TRBV5-1 combines with J gene TRBJ1-3; no firm D call. The CDR3 sequence is 15 residues long. V shed 6 bases and J shed 0 bases, with 13 bases lying between them. CDR1 is SGHRS and CDR2 is YFSETQ in the germline V gene. CDR3 DNA sequence: TGCGCCAGCACGGAGTCAGGTTCCTCTGGAAACACCATATATTTT. Its translation: CASTESGSSGNTIYF.

The chain couples TRBV2 to TRBJ2-2, with 7 bases lining up with TRBD2. V lost 6 bases to trimming and J lost 1 base; unmatched junction nucleotides: 8. Germline V gene sequence: CDR1 SNHLY, CDR2 FYNNEI. The CDR3 has 16 amino acids. This chain's CDR3 is CASSQRLAVNTGELFF. The CDR3 region has the DNA TGTGCCAGCAGCCAAAGACTAGCAGTGAACACCGGGGAGCTGTTTTTT.